This TCR beta chain was captured in a study of blood T cell repertoires in COVID-19 (dated by TCRdb to 2020 to 2022). As for the study more broadly: Samples from collaborators originated in the United States, Italy and Spain and spanned both the acute and convalescent phases of COVID-19. The material from the prospective study consisted of cDNA or gDNA derived from T cells, B-cell-depleted T cells, or PBMCs. The dataset comprised deeply sampled blood TCRbeta repertoires from subjects exposed to, actively infected with, or recovered from COVID-19. A freely available public database, intended as a resource for researchers studying the immune response to SARS-CoV-2, is where the repertoires were released. Samples were obtained from the ongoing ImmuneRACE study (first 160 participants) and from approximately 1,200 subjects provided by 6 global collaborators. A de-identified subject ID, COVID-19 status, age in years and sex were almost always included in the sample metadata. HLA class I and class II types, where available, came from metadata supplied by the sample provider rather than from assay-based typing. Broad study findings and their caveats: The quantity of clinical and demographic metadata differed by source and by participant and was supplied without curation.

Collaborating institutions collected whole blood in K2EDTA tubes following their own protocols. Collaborator samples were shipped for TCRbeta analysis as frozen whole blood, isolated PBMCs, or DNA extracted from either sample type. From cysteine to phenylalanine, the CDR3 is 18 amino acids long. Only the CDR3 DNA stays, 54 bases, in frame from base 1. For CDR1 and CDR2, the germline V gene lists MGHRA and YSYEKL. V is pruned by 3 bases and J by 0 bases, leaving 14 bases of the junction without a gene match. This clone has more than one count but fewer than ten. Its binding antigen is unknown. No qualities accompany the bases; no much larger clone lies one base away. TCRbeta CDR3 regions were amplified from genomic DNA by means of the immunoSEQ Assay, a bias-controlled multiplex PCR. Regarding the original processing steps: Within the assay, amplification of reference gene primers was used to estimate how many nucleated cells each sample contained. Sequence reads were collapsed and filtered to measure the absolute abundance of every unique TCRbeta CDR3 rearrangement. Productive Simpson clonality was computed per sample as the square root of Simpson's diversity index over productive rearrangements. The clones in this table, taken by TCRdb from immuneACCESS, are in-frame only. Not every clone is retained; where verified, under half of the shortfall comes from an unresolved V gene, and the cause of the rest is unknown. D and trimming were read from the DNA, whereas the V and J calls and clone size are those reported in that table. This sample gives approximately 41,000 clones in total; around 81% of them show up just once. The ten biggest clones cover less than 40% of the sample.

The TCR originated in a man in his forties with active or convalescent COVID-19. Sequencing was performed on peripheral blood. This chain is built from TRBV4-1 and TRBJ2-7, and TRBD1 matches 7 of the central bases. The CDR3 corresponds to CASSHLLGTTGVSYEQYF. The base sequence is TGCGCCAGCAGCCACCTCTTGGGTACTACAGGGGTCTCCTACGAGCAGTACTTC.